This is a list of T cell receptor beta chains from one sample in a study of beta chain features in type 1 diabetes. The repertoire was sequenced with immunoSEQ multiplex PCR; TCRdb's copy has only in-frame clones and lacks some. The data hold about 340,000 clones, with roughly a tenth observed a single time. The material sequenced was central memory CD4+ T cells from blood. These receptors were taken from a man aged 30-40 years with type 1 diabetes. CDR3s include the opening cysteine and the closing phenylalanine or tryptophan. The D gene is left open where the match is weak. Clone size is stated in some rows and not others, as once, few, many or a class when expanded.

size: many; V: TRBV14; D: TRBD1; J: TRBJ1-5; DNA: TGTGCCAGCAGCCAAAGACAGGGTACGCCCCAGCATTTT; CDR3: CASSQRQGTPQHF
size: NA; V: TRBV30; D: NA; J: TRBJ1-4; DNA: TGTGCCTGGAGTGCCAGAGGAAAACTGTTTTTT; CDR3: CAWSARGKLFF
size: NA; V: TRBV6-5; D: NA; J: TRBJ1-5; DNA: TGTGCCAGCAGTTACTCATCCGGCAATCAGCCCCAGCATTTT; CDR3: CASSYSSGNQPQHF
size: NA; V: TRBV7-2; D: NA; J: TRBJ2-5; DNA: TGTGCCAGCAGCTTAGCCCAGATAAACAGGGCCCAGTACTTC; CDR3: CASSLAQINRAQYF
size: few; V: TRBV27; D: NA; J: TRBJ2-5; DNA: TGTGCCAGCAGGCCCCTTGGTGGGGGAGAGACCCAGTACTTC; CDR3: CASRPLGGGETQYF
size: NA; V: TRBV5-1; D: NA; J: TRBJ1-2; DNA: TGCGCCAGCAGCTTGGAGACAGAAGCTGGCTACACCTTC; CDR3: CASSLETEAGYTF
size: NA; V: TRBV10-3; D: NA; J: TRBJ2-1; DNA: TGTGCCATCAGTGACGGGGGGCAGGGGTACAATGAGCAGTTCTTC; CDR3: CAISDGGQGYNEQFF
size: NA; V: TRBV6-5; D: NA; J: TRBJ1-5; DNA: TGTGCCAGCAGTGTGACAGGCAGCAATCAGCCCCAGCATTTT; CDR3: CASSVTGSNQPQHF
size: NA; V: TRBV2; D: NA; J: TRBJ1-1; DNA: TGTGCCAGCAGTGAACCTTTGAACACTGAAGCTTTCTTT; CDR3: CASSEPLNTEAFF
size: NA; V: TRBV28; D: NA; J: TRBJ1-6; DNA: TGTGCCAGCAGTCCCAGGACAGCGTATAATTCACCCCTCCACTTT; CDR3: CASSPRTAYNSPLHF
size: NA; V: TRBV5-4; D: TRBD1; J: TRBJ2-3; DNA: TGTGCCAGCAGCCACGGACAGGGGGTAAAAGATACGCAGTATTTT; CDR3: CASSHGQGVKDTQYF
size: few; V: TRBV6-5; D: NA; J: TRBJ2-5; DNA: TGTGCCAGCAGTGGGCTCCTGGTTGGGGAGACCCAGTACTTC; CDR3: CASSGLLVGETQYF
size: few; V: TRBV7-6; D: NA; J: TRBJ2-5; DNA: TGTGCCAGCAGCTTAACTTTGGGGAGACAGCAAGAGACCCAGTACTTC; CDR3: CASSLTLGRQQETQYF
size: NA; V: TRBV14; D: NA; J: TRBJ2-1; DNA: TGTGCCAGCAGCCACGCAGGGAGCTCCTACAATGAGCAGTTCTTC; CDR3: CASSHAGSSYNEQFF
size: NA; V: TRBV30; D: NA; J: TRBJ2-2; DNA: TGTGCCTGGAACATTGACAGTGTGTCCACCGGGGAGCTGTTTTTT; CDR3: CAWNIDSVSTGELFF
size: few; V: TRBV6-1; D: TRBD1; J: TRBJ2-7; DNA: TGTGCCAGCCAGTCCGGGACAGGTATTGAGCAGTACTTC; CDR3: CASQSGTGIEQYF
size: NA; V: TRBV11-2; D: TRBD2; J: TRBJ2-7; DNA: TGTGCCAGCAGCTCAGAAGCGGGGAGCTCCTACGAGCAGTACTTC; CDR3: CASSSEAGSSYEQYF
size: NA; V: TRBV2; D: NA; J: TRBJ2-1; DNA: TGTGCCAGCAGTCTTACAGGGAATGAGCAGTTCTTC; CDR3: CASSLTGNEQFF
size: few; V: TRBV2; D: NA; J: TRBJ1-5; DNA: TGTGCCAGCAGTGAAAATGTAGACTTTAATCAGCCCCAGCATTTT; CDR3: CASSENVDFNQPQHF
size: few; V: TRBV10-1; D: TRBD2; J: TRBJ2-3; DNA: TGCGCCAGCAGCCGCGGACTAGCGGGAGGAGGGGCGCCAGATACGCAGTATTTT; CDR3: CASSRGLAGGGAPDTQYF
size: few; V: TRBV5-1; D: NA; J: TRBJ2-2; DNA: TGCGCCAGCAGCTTCGGCGGGACCGCCGGGGAGCTGTTTTTT; CDR3: CASSFGGTAGELFF
size: few; V: TRBV7-6; D: TRBD2; J: TRBJ2-7; DNA: TGTGCCAGCAGCTTAGGGACTAGCGGGGGGTACGAGCAGTACTTC; CDR3: CASSLGTSGGYEQYF
size: few; V: TRBV25-1; D: NA; J: TRBJ2-7; DNA: TGTGCCAGCAGTCCCGAGAGGGGACAAGAAAAGCAGTACTTC; CDR3: CASSPERGQEKQYF
size: few; V: TRBV9; D: TRBD1; J: TRBJ1-2; DNA: TGTGCCAGCAGCGTGGACAGGGACTATGGCTACACCTTC; CDR3: CASSVDRDYGYTF
size: NA; V: TRBV5-1; D: TRBD2; J: TRBJ2-1; DNA: TGCGCCAGCAGCTCTAGCGGGGCCGACAATGAGCAGTTCTTC; CDR3: CASSSSGADNEQFF
size: NA; V: TRBV4-1; D: NA; J: TRBJ1-3; DNA: TGCGCCAGCAGCCGCGATTTGGGTACTGGAAACACCATATATTTT; CDR3: CASSRDLGTGNTIYF
size: few; V: TRBV5-4; D: NA; J: TRBJ1-5; DNA: TGTGCCAGCAGCTTGTCCCCAATTGGGAATCAGCCCCAGCATTTT; CDR3: CASSLSPIGNQPQHF